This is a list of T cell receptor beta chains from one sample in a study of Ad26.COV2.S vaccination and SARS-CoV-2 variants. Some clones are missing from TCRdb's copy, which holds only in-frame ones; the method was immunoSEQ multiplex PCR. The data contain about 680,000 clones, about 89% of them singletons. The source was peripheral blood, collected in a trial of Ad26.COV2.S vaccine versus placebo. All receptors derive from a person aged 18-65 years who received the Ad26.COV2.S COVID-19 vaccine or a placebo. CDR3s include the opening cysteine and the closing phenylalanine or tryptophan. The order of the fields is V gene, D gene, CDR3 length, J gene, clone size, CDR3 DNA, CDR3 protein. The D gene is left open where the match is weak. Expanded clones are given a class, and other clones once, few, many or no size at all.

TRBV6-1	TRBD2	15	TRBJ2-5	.	TGTGCCAGCAGTGAAGTCGGACTAGTCTCGGGGACCCAGTACTTC	CASSEVGLVSGTQYF
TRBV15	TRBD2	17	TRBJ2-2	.	TGTGCCACCAGCAGAGAGGCTAGCGGGAGTGACACCGGGGAGCTGTTTTTT	CATSREASGSDTGELFF
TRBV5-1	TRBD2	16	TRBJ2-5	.	TGCGCCAGCAGCGTGCCTAGCGGGGCCTCCAGAGAGACCCAGTACTTC	CASSVPSGASRETQYF
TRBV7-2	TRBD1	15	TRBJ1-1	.	TGTGCCAGCCTACCCGCCGGGACAGGATTCACTGAAGCTTTCTTT	CASLPAGTGFTEAFF
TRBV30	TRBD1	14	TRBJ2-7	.	TGTGCCTGGAGTGTTCAGACAGGGTCCTACGAGCAGTACTTC	CAWSVQTGSYEQYF
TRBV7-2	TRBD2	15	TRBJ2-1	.	TGTGCCAGCAGCTTTGTGGCTAGCGGGATAAATGAGCAGTTCTTC	CASSFVASGINEQFF
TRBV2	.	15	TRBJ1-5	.	TGTGCCAGCAGTGAAGTAGGGAAGGGCAATCAGCCCCAGCATTTT	CASSEVGKGNQPQHF
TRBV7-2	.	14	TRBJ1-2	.	TGTGCCAGCAGCTTAGGACAACCCAACTATGGCTACACCTTC	CASSLGQPNYGYTF
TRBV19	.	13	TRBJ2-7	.	TGTGCCAGTAGTATAGAAGGTGGCTACGAGCAGTACTTC	CASSIEGGYEQYF
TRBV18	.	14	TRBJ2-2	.	TGTGCCAGCTCATCTACGCCAGGTTCCGGGGAGCTGTTTTTT	CASSSTPGSGELFF
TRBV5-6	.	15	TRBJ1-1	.	TGTGCCAGCAGCTTGGTTGGAGGAATGAACACTGAAGCTTTCTTT	CASSLVGGMNTEAFF
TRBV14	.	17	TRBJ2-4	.	TGTGCCAGCAGCCAAGGTTGGAGGGGGCGAGGGGTGAACATTCAGTACTTC	CASSQGWRGRGVNIQYF
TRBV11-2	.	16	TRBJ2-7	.	TGTGCCAGCAGCTACGCGATGGCGGCAGTCGGTTACGAGCAGTACTTC	CASSYAMAAVGYEQYF
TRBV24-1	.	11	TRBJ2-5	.	TGTGCCACCAGTGCCCAAGGTCCCCAGTACTTC	CATSAQGPQYF
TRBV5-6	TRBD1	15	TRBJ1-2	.	TGTGCCAGCAGCTTGGGGGGACAGGGTCAGGATGGCTACACCTTC	CASSLGGQGQDGYTF
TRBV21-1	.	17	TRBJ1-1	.	TGTGCCAGCAGCCAGACGCGGAGGGGTTTGGGGAACACTGAAGCTTTCTTT	CASSQTRRGLGNTEAFF
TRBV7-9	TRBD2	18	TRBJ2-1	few	TGTGCCAGCAGCTTACCCTGGGGCGGGAGGGACTCCTACAATGAGCAGTTCTTC	CASSLPWGGRDSYNEQFF
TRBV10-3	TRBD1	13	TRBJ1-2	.	TGTGCCATCAGCCTCACAGGGGACGATGGCTACACCTTC	CAISLTGDDGYTF
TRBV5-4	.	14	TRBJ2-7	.	TGTGCCAGCAGCCCGGACAGCCGCTCCTACGAGCAGTACTTC	CASSPDSRSYEQYF
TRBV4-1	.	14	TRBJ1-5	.	TGCGCCAGCAGCCAAGGGGGCCTGAATCAGCCCCAGCATTTT	CASSQGGLNQPQHF
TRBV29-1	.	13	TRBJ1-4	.	TGCAGCGTTGAAATCCAGGGCCTTGAGGAACTGTTTTTT	CSVEIQGLEELFF
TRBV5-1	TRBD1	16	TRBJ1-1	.	TGCGCCAGCAGACCCGGACAGGGAGGAGGAAACACTGAAGCTTTCTTT	CASRPGQGGGNTEAFF
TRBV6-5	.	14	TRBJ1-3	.	TGTGCCAGCAGTCGGGACACTTCTGGAAACACCATATATTTT	CASSRDTSGNTIYF
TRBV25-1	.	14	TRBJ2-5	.	TGTGCCAGCAGCGCCGCAGGGCCCCAAGAGACCCAGTACTTC	CASSAAGPQETQYF
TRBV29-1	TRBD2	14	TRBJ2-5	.	TGCAGCGATGGACTAGCGGGGGGGCTGGGGACCCAGTACTTC	CSDGLAGGLGTQYF
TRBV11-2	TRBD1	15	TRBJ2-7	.	TGTGCCAGCAGCTTAGTCCCCGGGACAGCCTACGAGCAGTACTTC	CASSLVPGTAYEQYF
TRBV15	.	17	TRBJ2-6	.	TGTGCCACCAGCAGAGATCTGGGAGGCTCTGGGGCCAACGTCCTGACTTTC	CATSRDLGGSGANVLTF
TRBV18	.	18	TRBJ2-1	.	TGTGCCAGCTCACCCTTTATCACACAGGGGGGGTCCTACAATGAGCAGTTCTTC	CASSPFITQGGSYNEQFF
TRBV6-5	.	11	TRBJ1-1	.	TGTGCCAGCAGTTACTCGGGTGAAGCTTTCTTT	CASSYSGEAFF
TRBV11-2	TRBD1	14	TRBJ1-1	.	TGTGCCAGCAGCTTGACAGGGGGGAAGACTGAAGCTTTCTTT	CASSLTGGKTEAFF
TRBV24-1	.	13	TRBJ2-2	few	TGTGCCACCAGTGTGAAGAGCACCGGGGAGCTGTTTTTT	CATSVKSTGELFF
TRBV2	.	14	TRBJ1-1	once	TGTGCCAGCAGGCTAGAACAGGTCATCACTGAAGCTTTCTTT	CASRLEQVITEAFF
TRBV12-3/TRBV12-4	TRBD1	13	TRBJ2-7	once	TGTGCCAGCAGGGGGGACAGAGGGTACGAGCAGTACTTC	CASRGDRGYEQYF
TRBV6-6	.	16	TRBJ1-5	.	TGTGCCAGCAGTTACCCTGGGGGAGGGGAAAATCAGCCCCAGCATTTT	CASSYPGGGENQPQHF
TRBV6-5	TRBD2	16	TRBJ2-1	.	TGTGCCAGCAGTTACGATAGCGGGAGCTCCTACAATGAGCAGTTCTTC	CASSYDSGSSYNEQFF
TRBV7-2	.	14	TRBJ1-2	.	TGTGCCAGCAGCTTCGGCAGGGCCAACTATGGCTACACCTTC	CASSFGRANYGYTF